What follows are 31 T cell receptor beta chains derived from one specimen sequenced in a study of technical replicates of blood from a handful of donors. Method: immunoSEQ multiplex PCR; TCRdb's copy keeps in-frame clones and lacks some. The table lists more than 90,000 clones, approximately 94% of them singletons, with over 0.2% in the top ten. Sequences were obtained from T cells isolated from PBMCs. These receptors were obtained from a human donor in good health.

This chain links TRBV5-4 with TRBJ2-7; weak D call: TRBD1 (6 bases). With 4 bases removed from V and 2 bases from J, the gap between germline ends came to 13 bases. The CDR3 extends over 14 amino acids. Germline V lookup: CDR1 SGHNT, CDR2 YYREEE (reference sequence). DNA for the CDR3: TGTGCCAGCAGCCCGTGGACAGCAACCTACGAGCAGTACTTC. As protein: CASSPWTATYEQYF.

The gene calls are TRBV6-1 and TRBJ2-1; the match to TRBD2 covers 7 bases. CDR3 length equals 14 residues. Germline V gene data show CDR1 as MNHNS and CDR2 as SASEGT. Unmatched junction bases numbered 3, after V lost 3 bases and J lost 4 bases. The CDR3 DNA reads as TGTGCCAGCAGTGACAAGCGGGATTACAATGAGCAGTTCTTC. This sequence encodes CASSDKRDYNEQFF.

The chain is built from TRBV6-1 and TRBJ2-7; D may be TRBD1 (5 bases). CDR3 length: 17 amino acids. V lost 3 bases and J lost 2, with 20 bases in between. From germline, CDR1 is MNHNS and CDR2 SASEGT. CDR3 region: CASSEFTGHSLPYEQYF. The CDR3, as DNA: TGTGCCAGCAGTGAGTTCACCGGACACTCACTCCCCTACGAGCAGTACTTC.

The V gene is TRBV19, the J gene TRBJ2-2; no definite D call. CDR3 length: 14 amino acids. Germline lookup yields CDR1 LNHDA and CDR2 SQIVND (reference sequence). The germline V and J ends were trimmed by 2 bases and 1 base, with 5 bases remaining between them. CDR3: CASSIIRNTGELFF. In DNA, the CDR3 is TGTGCCAGTAGTATAATCCGGAACACCGGGGAGCTGTTTTTT.

The chain joins TRBV5-1 to TRBJ2-2; 8 bases fit TRBD2. CDR3 size: 16 residues. Losses at the gene ends were 2 bases for V and 3 bases for J; bases not matched to a gene: 6. Looked up from germline, CDR1 is SGHRS and CDR2 is YFSETQ. CDR3 DNA: TGCGCCAGCAGCTTTTTAGCGGGATTAGACACCGGGGAGCTGTTTTTT. Translating gives CASSFLAGLDTGELFF. Drawing the rest from reference TRBV5-1 and TRBJ2-2, the complete variable domain is KAGVTQTPRYLIKTRGQQVTLSCSPISGHRSVSWYQQTPGQGLQFLFEYFSETQRNKGNFPGRFSGRQFSNSRSEMNVSTLELGDSALYLCASSFLAGLDTGELFFGEGSRLTVL.

The CDR3: CASSDLGGPGEETQYF. DNA of the CDR3: TGTGCCAGCAGTGATCTAGGAGGCCCCGGGGAAGAGACCCAGTACTTC. V gene TRBV25-1 combines with J gene TRBJ2-5, with D maybe TRBD2 (5 bases). V was cut by 3 bases and J by 3 bases, with 17 bases left in between. Germline loops: CDR1 MGHDK, CDR2 SYGVNS. The CDR3 contains 16 residues.

The chain combines TRBV5-1 with TRBJ1-2; 8 nucleotides match TRBD1. Germline loops: CDR1 SGHRS, CDR2 YFSETQ. Trimming took 6 bases from V and 5 from J; bases not matched to a gene: 9. The length of the CDR3 is 14 residues. CDR3: CASKQGQELYGYTF. The CDR3 bases are TGCGCCAGCAAGCAGGGACAGGAACTTTATGGCTACACCTTC.

This chain uses TRBV5-6 with TRBJ2-5; 14 bases line up with TRBD2. The length of the CDR3 is 15 residues. Germline CDR1 reads SGHDT; CDR2 reads YYEEEE. The ends lost 4 bases at V and 4 bases at J; junction bases unmatched: 3. In DNA, the CDR3 is TGTGCCAGCAGCCGGGGACTAGCGGGAGCAGAGACCCAGTACTTC. The encoded protein is CASSRGLAGAETQYF.

V is TRBV5-5 and J is TRBJ1-2; a weak D match, TRBD1 (5 bases). V shed 0 bases and J shed 8 bases, with 17 bases lying between them. The CDR3 totals 15 residues. Germline values: CDR1 SGHKS, CDR2 YYEKEE (reference sequence). The CDR3 DNA is TGTGCCAGCAGCTTGGCCACAGGCGGCGTAGGGGGCTACACCTTC. It encodes CASSLATGGVGGYTF. The entire variable domain, with the rest obtained from reference TRBV5-5 and TRBJ1-2, is as follows: DAGVTQSPTHLIKTRGQQVTLRCSPISGHKSVSWYQQVLGQGPQFIFQYYEKEERGRGNFPDRFSARQFPNYSSELNVNALLLGDSALYLCASSLATGGVGGYTFGSGTRLTVV.

The rearrangement joins TRBV5-1 to TRBJ1-1, with TRBD1 matching over 7 bases. Germline V gene lookup returns CDR1 SGHRS and CDR2 YFSETQ. V shed 4 bases and J 6 bases; nucleotides not matched to a gene: 6. This CDR3 has 13 amino acids. CDR3 region: CASSHTGAPEAFF. CDR3 DNA sequence: TGCGCCAGCAGCCACACAGGGGCCCCTGAAGCTTTCTTT.

This clone was found once. The chain employs TRBV5-1 and TRBJ2-6, with D tentatively TRBD2 (6 bases). The V end was cut by 6 bases, the J end by 0 bases, with 13 bases between. The CDR3 has 16 residues. Germline lookup yields CDR1 SGHRS and CDR2 YFSETQ. The CDR3 nucleotides read TGCGCCAGCACACCGGGACTTGGCTCTGGGGCCAACGTCCTGACTTTC. This translates into CASTPGLGSGANVLTF.

The V and J genes are TRBV14 and TRBJ1-6; 7 nucleotides match TRBD1. From germline, CDR1 is SGHDN and CDR2 FVKESK. V lost 5 bases to trimming and J lost 0 bases; unmatched junction nucleotides: 4. This CDR3 contains 16 residues. In nucleotides, the CDR3 is TGTGCCAGCAGCTGGACAGGAAGCTCCTATAATTCACCCCTCCACTTT. Amino acids: CASSWTGSSYNSPLHF.

The chain employs TRBV9 and TRBJ2-5; no firm D call. The germline CDR1 and CDR2 sequences are SGDLS and YYNGEE. The CDR3 covers 14 residues. Trimming stripped 0 bases from V and 1 base from J, with 7 bases between. CDR3: CASSVGRSQETQYF. The CDR3 DNA reads as TGTGCCAGCAGCGTAGGGCGGTCCCAAGAGACCCAGTACTTC. The full variable domain, with the rest looked up from reference TRBV9 and TRBJ2-5, is DSGVTQTPKHLITATGQRVTLRCSPRSGDLSVYWYQQSLDQGLQFLIQYYNGEERAKGNILERFSAQQFPDLHSELNLSSLELGDSALYFCASSVGRSQETQYFGPGTRLLVL.

The chain recombines TRBV28 with TRBJ2-2; 9 positions agree with TRBD2. Trimming took 0 bases from V and 8 from J; bases not matched to a gene: 4. Germline V gene sequence: CDR1 MDHEN, CDR2 SYDVKM. The length of the CDR3 is 15 residues. The CDR3, as DNA: TGTGCCAGCAGTTTATGGACTAGCGGTCAAGGGGAGCTGTTTTTT. As protein: CASSLWTSGQGELFF.

The chain combines TRBV5-6 with TRBJ1-2; 7 bases align to TRBD1. Germline V gene data show CDR1 as SGHDT and CDR2 as YYEEEE. Trimming cost V 1 base and J 5 bases; bases outside gene matches: 2. The CDR3 runs 13 residues. The CDR3 protein is CASSLQGGYGYTF. In nucleotides, the CDR3 is TGTGCCAGCAGCTTGCAGGGGGGTTATGGCTACACCTTC.

The gene calls are TRBV7-8 and TRBJ1-2; D ambiguous. The germline V gene has CDR1 SGHVS and CDR2 FQNEAQ. The CDR3 has 15 residues. Trimming took off 5 bases at V and 5 bases at J, with 18 bases between the two ends. CDR3 nucleotide sequence: TGTGCCAGCAGCCCCTATTACAACGAGCGGTATGGCTACACCTTC. The encoded protein is CASSPYYNERYGYTF.

This chain connects TRBV6-1 to TRBJ2-7; 7 nucleotides match TRBD1. Trimming cost V 2 bases and J 3 bases; bases outside gene matches: 10. The CDR3 runs 16 residues. Germline V gene lookup returns CDR1 MNHNS and CDR2 SASEGT. The CDR3 spells CASSEWADRTDYEQYF. The CDR3 region has the DNA TGTGCCAGCAGTGAATGGGCGGACAGGACGGACTACGAGCAGTACTTC.

The rearrangement links TRBV6-5 to TRBJ1-1; a weak D match, TRBD1 (6 bases). CDR3 length: 15 residues. Germline values: CDR1 MNHEY, CDR2 SVGAGI. The V end was cut by 6 bases, the J end by 12 bases, with 26 bases between. The CDR3 spells CASSSTSTGPSNPFF. Here the CDR3 DNA reads TGTGCCAGCAGCTCAACGAGCACAGGGCCTTCGAATCCTTTCTTT.

The chain is built from TRBV5-6 and TRBJ2-7, with D tentatively TRBD2 (6 bases). V dropped 3 bases and J dropped 3 bases, with 16 bases sitting between them. Per germline, CDR1 SGHDT and CDR2 YYEEEE. The CDR3 is 15 amino acids. CDR3 region: CASSSSGSAFYEQYF. DNA of the CDR3: TGTGCCAGCAGCTCGTCCGGGAGCGCATTCTACGAGCAGTACTTC.

In this sample, this clone turned up once. The rearrangement links TRBV5-6 to TRBJ2-7, with 8 bases matching TRBD2. This CDR3 is built from 15 residues. Germline CDR1 reads SGHDT; CDR2 reads YYEEEE. The J segment lost 2 bases and the V segment lost 4 bases, leaving 8 bases of the junction unmatched. This chain's CDR3 is CASSHWTSRTYEQYF. CDR3 DNA: TGTGCCAGCAGCCACTGGACTAGCCGAACCTACGAGCAGTACTTC. Filled out from reference TRBV5-6 and TRBJ2-7, the complete variable domain reads DAGVTQSPTHLIKTRGQQVTLRCSPKSGHDTVSWYQQALGQGPQFIFQYYEEEERQRGNFPDRFSGHQFPNYSSELNVNALLLGDSALYLCASSHWTSRTYEQYFGPGTRLTVT.

The chain joins TRBV6-1 to TRBJ2-7, with 7 positions matching TRBD1. Germline values: CDR1 MNHNS, CDR2 SASEGT. The V segment lost 1 base and the J segment 6 bases; nucleotides outside the gene matches: 15. This CDR3 contains 17 residues. CDR3 amino acids: CASSEGGGRGLLTEQYF. The CDR3 region has the DNA TGTGCCAGCAGTGAAGGAGGTGGTAGGGGGCTTTTAACCGAGCAGTACTTC.

This clone was counted only a few times. This chain connects TRBV5-1 to TRBJ1-1, with D perhaps matching TRBD1 (6 bases). The germline V and J ends were trimmed by 3 bases and 0 bases, with 12 bases remaining between them. Germline V gene sequence: CDR1 SGHRS, CDR2 YFSETQ. This CDR3 has 15 amino acids. The CDR3: CASSSQQGLNTEAFF. Here the CDR3 DNA reads TGCGCCAGCAGCTCCCAACAGGGCTTGAACACTGAAGCTTTCTTT. The full variable domain, its missing parts supplied by reference TRBV5-1 and TRBJ1-1, is KAGVTQTPRYLIKTRGQQVTLSCSPISGHRSVSWYQQTPGQGLQFLFEYFSETQRNKGNFPGRFSGRQFSNSRSEMNVSTLELGDSALYLCASSSQQGLNTEAFFGQGTRLTVV.

This clone was observed a single time. The chain links TRBV10-2 to TRBJ1-2; no firm D call. Per germline, CDR1 WSHSY and CDR2 SAAADI. Trimming shortened V by 0 bases and J by 4 bases, and 18 bases separated the two germline ends. The CDR3 is 17 amino acids. In DNA, the CDR3 is TGCGCCAGCAGTGAGTCGGGTCTTACGGCGGGGATCTATGGCTACACCTTC. Translated: CASSESGLTAGIYGYTF.

In the case of this clone: The identical CDR3 is also encoded by other nucleotide sequences in the sample. The chain links TRBV7-3 to TRBJ2-5, with TRBD2 as a possible D gene (7 bases). Germline V CDR1 and CDR2: SGHTA, FQGTGA. The CDR3 is 15 amino acids. With 1 base removed from V and 1 base from J, the gap between germline ends came to 10 bases. The CDR3 region has the DNA TGTGCCAGCAGCTTAAGGGGGGGGCCCCAAGAGACCCAGTACTTC. Translated: CASSLRGGPQETQYF.

The V and J genes are TRBV29-1 and TRBJ2-1, with 8 bases that match TRBD2. J was trimmed by 9 bases and V by 2 bases; bases with no gene match: 12. From germline, CDR1 is SQVTM and CDR2 ANQGSEA. The CDR3 is made up of 15 amino acids. In DNA, the CDR3 is TGCAGCGTTGAATTGGGTGGGACTAGGGGATTTGAGCAGTTCTTC. Residues: CSVELGGTRGFEQFF.

A single count supports this clone. This chain links TRBV27 with TRBJ1-1; unclear D gene. The germline CDR1 and CDR2 sequences are MNHEY and SMNVEV (reference sequence). This CDR3 is 15 amino acids long. V lost 7 bases and J 0 bases, leaving 15 bases between the germline ends. CDR3 bases: TGTGCCAGCAAAAAAAGTGGCAGAATGAACACTGAAGCTTTCTTT. Amino acids: CASKKSGRMNTEAFF.

The rearrangement links TRBV4-2 to TRBJ1-5; 7 positions match TRBD1. This CDR3 contains 14 residues. The V gene end was trimmed by 2 bases and the J gene end by 7 bases; junction bases not matched to a gene: 5. CDR1 and CDR2 (germline): LGHNA, YNFKEQ. The CDR3 here is CASSQITGDQPQHF. In DNA form, the CDR3 reads TGTGCCAGCAGCCAAATAACAGGGGACCAGCCCCAGCATTTT.

The chain links TRBV27 to TRBJ2-7, with D possibly TRBD1 on 6 matching bases. The CDR3 runs 13 residues. With 6 bases removed from V and 3 bases from J, the gap between germline ends came to 12 bases. Per the germline V gene, CDR1 is MNHEY and CDR2 is SMNVEV (reference sequence). The CDR3 region is CASSPGHGYEQYF. DNA for the CDR3: TGTGCCAGCAGCCCGGGACACGGCTACGAGCAGTACTTC.

V and J are TRBV6-1 and TRBJ2-7; TRBD2 might be the D (6 bases). The CDR3 extends over 14 amino acids. CDR1 MNHNS and CDR2 SASEGT come from the germline V gene. With 8 bases removed from V and 4 bases from J, the gap between germline ends came to 18 bases. In nucleotides, the CDR3 is TGTGCCAGCGGGGAGGACTTCTCTACTTACGAGCAGTACTTC. This sequence encodes CASGEDFSTYEQYF.

The V call is TRBV28, the J call TRBJ2-2; D is unresolved. CDR3 length: 13 residues. Trimming stripped 6 bases from V and 0 bases from J, with 5 bases between. Looked up from germline, CDR1 is MDHEN and CDR2 is SYDVKM. The CDR3: CASRRANTGELFF. CDR3 nucleotides: TGTGCCAGCAGGCGCGCGAACACCGGGGAGCTGTTTTTT. The full variable domain, with the rest looked up from reference TRBV28 and TRBJ2-2, is DVKVTQSSRYLVKRTGEKVFLECVQDMDHENMFWYRQDPGLGLRLIYFSYDVKMKEKGDIPEGYSVSREKKERFSLILESASTNQTSMYLCASRRANTGELFFGEGSRLTVL.

The rearrangement joins TRBV13 to TRBJ2-1; a possible D gene is TRBD2 (6 bases). The CDR3 sequence is 17 residues long. The V end was cut by 5 bases, the J end by 2 bases, with 19 bases between. Germline-derived CDR1 and CDR2 are PRHDT and FYEKMQ (reference sequence). For the CDR3, the DNA is TGTGCCAGCAGCCCTCCTCGGCTAGCGACGGCCTACAATGAGCAGTTCTTC. Translation: CASSPPRLATAYNEQFF.